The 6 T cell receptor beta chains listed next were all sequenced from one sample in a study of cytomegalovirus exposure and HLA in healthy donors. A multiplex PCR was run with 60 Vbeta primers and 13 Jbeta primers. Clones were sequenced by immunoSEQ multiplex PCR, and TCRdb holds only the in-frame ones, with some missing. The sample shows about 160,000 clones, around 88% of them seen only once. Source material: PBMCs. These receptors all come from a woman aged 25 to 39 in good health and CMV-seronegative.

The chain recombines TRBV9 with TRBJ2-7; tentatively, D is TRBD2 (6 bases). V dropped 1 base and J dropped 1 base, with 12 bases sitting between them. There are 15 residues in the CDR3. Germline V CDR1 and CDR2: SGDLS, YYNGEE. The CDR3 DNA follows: TGTGCCAGCAGCGTAATCAGCGGGCCGTCCTACGAGCAGTACTTC. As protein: CASSVISGPSYEQYF.

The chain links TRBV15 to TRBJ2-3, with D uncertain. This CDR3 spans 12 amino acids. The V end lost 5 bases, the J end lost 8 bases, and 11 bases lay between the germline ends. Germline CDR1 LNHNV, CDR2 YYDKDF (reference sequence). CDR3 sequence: CATSRGVGTQYF. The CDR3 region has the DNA TGTGCCACCAGCCGTGGAGTCGGTACGCAGTATTTT.

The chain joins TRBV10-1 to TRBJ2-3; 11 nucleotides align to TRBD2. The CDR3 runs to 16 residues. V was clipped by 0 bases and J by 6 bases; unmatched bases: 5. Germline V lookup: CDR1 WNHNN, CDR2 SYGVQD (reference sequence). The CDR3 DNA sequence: TGCGCCAGCAGTGAGTCCCCTAGCGGGGGGCGCGATACGCAGTATTTT. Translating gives CASSESPSGGRDTQYF.

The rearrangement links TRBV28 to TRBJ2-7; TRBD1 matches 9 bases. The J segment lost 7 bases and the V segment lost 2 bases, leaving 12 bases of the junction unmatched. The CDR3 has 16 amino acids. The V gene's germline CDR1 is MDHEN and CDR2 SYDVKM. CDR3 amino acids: CASSLVGQGPLGEQYF. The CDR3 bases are TGTGCCAGCAGTTTAGTGGGACAGGGCCCTCTAGGGGAGCAGTACTTC.

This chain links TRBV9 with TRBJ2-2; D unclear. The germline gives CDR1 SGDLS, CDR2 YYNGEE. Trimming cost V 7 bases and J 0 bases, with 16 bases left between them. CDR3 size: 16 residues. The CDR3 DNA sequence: TGTGCCAGCCGTGGCCCCCCACAGTCGAACACCGGGGAGCTGTTTTTT. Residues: CASRGPPQSNTGELFF.

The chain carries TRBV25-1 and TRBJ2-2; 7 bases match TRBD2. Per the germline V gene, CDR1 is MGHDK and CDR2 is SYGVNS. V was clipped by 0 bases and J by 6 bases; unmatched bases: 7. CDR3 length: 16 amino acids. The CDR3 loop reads CASSEYSGGMSGELFF. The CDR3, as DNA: TGTGCCAGCAGTGAATATTCGGGGGGTATGTCCGGGGAGCTGTTTTTT.